The clone carrying this T cell receptor beta chain occurred many times. Its specificity is unknown. These data originate in a study of regulatory T cells in long-lasting Graves disease. Arm-PCR of CDR3 regions and iRepertoire HTBI primers were the basis on which TCR beta libraries were built. TCRdb itself ran the multiplex PCR reads through MiXCR, one entry per CDR3 protein. The profile covers roughly 410,000 distinct CDR3 sequences, with 15% appearing a single time and about 7.8% taken by the ten largest. Germline V gene data show CDR1 as SGDLS and CDR2 as YYNGEE. The junction had 7 bases not matched to a gene; V was cut back by 3 bases and J by 5 bases. The CDR3 has 14 amino acids. The time point: newly diagnosed GD, antithyroid drugs for less than 3 months. Preparation of the TCR library used RNA extracted from PBMCs. Points from the study as a whole: New patients shared some 980 public clonotypes, and persistent patients shared more, with 2,741. Peripheral blood was the sole material, not thyroid tissue.

The same data also went into a second study, on T cells in Graves' hyperthyroidism and ophthalmopathy. According to that study: Uncontrolled infection, other autoimmune disease, pregnancy or lactation led to exclusion. In the blood, most expanded thyroid clonotypes above 0.001 appeared as well.

The specimen comprised peripheral blood mononuclear cells (PBMCs), sampled at new diagnosis, from a patient treated with antithyroid drugs. The chain links TRBV9 to TRBJ2-7; TRBD2 aligns across 8 bases. The TCR originated in a woman aged 40 to 50 with Graves disease. The chain's CDR3 is CASSATSESHEQYF. CDR3 DNA: TGTGCCAGCAGCGCGACTAGCGAGTCACACGAGCAGTACTTC.